This is a list of T cell receptor beta chains from one sample in a study of neurological immune-mediated disorders. MiXCR, run by TCRdb on the 5' RACE reads, gives a single entry per CDR3 protein. The sample records tens of thousands of distinct CDR3 sequences, roughly 17% being singletons. The sequenced sample consisted of PBMCs. The receptors were sampled from a woman aged 40 to 49 in good health. The CDR3 runs from the conserved cysteine through the conserved F or W. A D gene is named only where the DNA matches it firmly. Clone size is stated in some rows and not others, as once, few, many or a class when expanded.

DNA,CDR3,J,V,D,size
TGTGCCAGCAGTAAAAACAGGGGCCCCTACGAGCAGTACTTC,CASSKNRGPYEQYF,TRBJ2-7,TRBV6-5,TRBD1,few
TGCAGCGTTGAAGATCTATCCCTGGGCTATGGCTACACCTTC,CSVEDLSLGYGYTF,TRBJ1-2,TRBV29-1,-,many
TGCGCCAGCAGCTCCCCCCTAGCAGGGATGAACACTGAAGCTTTCTTT,CASSSPLAGMNTEAFF,TRBJ1-1,TRBV5-1,-,many
TGCGCCAGCAGCTTGGCAGGGCCAAGGGAGACCCAGTACTTC,CASSLAGPRETQYF,TRBJ2-5,TRBV5-1,-,-
TGTGCCAGCAGTTACGGAGGTCAACCCAATGAGCAGTTCTTC,CASSYGGQPNEQFF,TRBJ2-1,TRBV6-6,-,many
TGCAGCTTCCTCGGGCAGGGGAATTCACCCCTCCACTTT,CSFLGQGNSPLHF,TRBJ1-6,TRBV20-1,-,many
TGTGCCAGCTCTCGGCCTTTGAACACTGAAGCTTTCTTT,CASSRPLNTEAFF,TRBJ1-1,TRBV6-2/TRBV6-3,-,many
TGTGCCAGCAGCGCGAGTGTGGGCCAGTTGGGGACCCAGTACTTC,CASSASVGQLGTQYF,TRBJ2-5,TRBV11-2,-,-
TGTGCCAGCAGCCTTGGGACCCACGAGCAGTACTTC,CASSLGTHEQYF,TRBJ2-7,TRBV3-1,-,-
TGTGCCAGCAGCCCTGTCTTCGCGGGGGGAGACAATGAGCAGTTCTTC,CASSPVFAGGDNEQFF,TRBJ2-1,TRBV3-1,TRBD2,once